This T cell receptor (beta chain) was observed in a study of T-cell memory formation after mild COVID-19. Across the study: TCR clusters mostly belonged to single donors. Study-wide results and caveats: Some clones that responded were present in memory (sampled pre-infection), which suggests cross-reactive memory joined. Mainly CM and EM harbored the contracting CD4+ clones; mainly EMRA harbored the CD8+ ones.

This clonotype showed up just a few times. Its target is unknown. TCRdb reprocessed the 5' RACE reads via MiXCR and lists one record per CDR3 protein. The profile covers 450,000 to 700,000 distinct CDR3 sequences, with about a sixth appearing a single time and around 11% taken by the ten largest. Source material: PBMCs or a T cell subset sorted from them (not recorded which). The TCR sequence derives from an adult woman who had mild COVID-19 (a few samples of this study predate the infection). Cell type and time point are not known.

CDR3 DNA sequence: TGTGCCAGCACCAAAAAGGGCGGGAGCGGCACCGGGGAGCTGTTTTTT. Encoded protein: CASTKKGGSGTGELFF. The chain employs TRBV7-2 and TRBJ2-2; TRBD2 matches 7 bases. With V trimmed by 7 bases and J by 4 bases, 12 bases remained unmatched. Germline CDR1 SGHTA, CDR2 FQGNSA. CDR3 length equals 16 residues.